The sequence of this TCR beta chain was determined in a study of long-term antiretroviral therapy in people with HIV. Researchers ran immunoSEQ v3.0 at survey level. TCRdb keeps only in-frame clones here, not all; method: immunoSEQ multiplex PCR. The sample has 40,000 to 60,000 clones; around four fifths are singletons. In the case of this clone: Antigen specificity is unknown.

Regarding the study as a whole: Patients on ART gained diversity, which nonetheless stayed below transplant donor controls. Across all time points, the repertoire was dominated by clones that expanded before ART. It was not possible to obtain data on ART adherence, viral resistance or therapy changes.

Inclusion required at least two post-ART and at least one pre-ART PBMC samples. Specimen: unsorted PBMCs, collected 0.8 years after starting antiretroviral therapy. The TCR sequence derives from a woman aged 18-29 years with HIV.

The CDR3 coding sequence is TGTGCCAGCAGCCGGCTCATAGGGGGTGGGGGCACAGATACGCAGTATTTT. This gives the protein CASSRLIGGGGTDTQYF. The gene calls are TRBV2 and TRBJ2-3; tentatively, D is TRBD1 (6 bases). Germline CDR1 SNHLY, CDR2 FYNNEI. This CDR3 comprises 17 residues. V shed 6 bases and J shed 1 base, with 20 bases lying between them.